This T cell receptor beta chain originates from a study of blood T cell repertoires in COVID-19. During active infection, Seattle patients enrolled and were then monitored through disease. The germline V gene encodes CDR1 GTSNPN and CDR2 SVGIG (reference sequence). The CDR3 is 13 amino acids. The V end was cut by 5 bases, the J end by 4 bases, with 12 bases between. Assay: immunoSEQ multiplex PCR; the TCRdb copy retains only in-frame clones and omits some. Of about 170,000 clones in the sample, around four fifths are singletons; the top ten hold roughly 8.8%. The sequenced sample consisted of peripheral blood. This chain links TRBV30 with TRBJ1-5; no clear D gene. This clonotype originated in a woman older than 75 with COVID-19, enrolled during active disease. In DNA form, the CDR3 reads TGTGCCTGGGACGGGCGGACTAATCAGCCCCAGCATTTT. As protein: CAWDGRTNQPQHF.